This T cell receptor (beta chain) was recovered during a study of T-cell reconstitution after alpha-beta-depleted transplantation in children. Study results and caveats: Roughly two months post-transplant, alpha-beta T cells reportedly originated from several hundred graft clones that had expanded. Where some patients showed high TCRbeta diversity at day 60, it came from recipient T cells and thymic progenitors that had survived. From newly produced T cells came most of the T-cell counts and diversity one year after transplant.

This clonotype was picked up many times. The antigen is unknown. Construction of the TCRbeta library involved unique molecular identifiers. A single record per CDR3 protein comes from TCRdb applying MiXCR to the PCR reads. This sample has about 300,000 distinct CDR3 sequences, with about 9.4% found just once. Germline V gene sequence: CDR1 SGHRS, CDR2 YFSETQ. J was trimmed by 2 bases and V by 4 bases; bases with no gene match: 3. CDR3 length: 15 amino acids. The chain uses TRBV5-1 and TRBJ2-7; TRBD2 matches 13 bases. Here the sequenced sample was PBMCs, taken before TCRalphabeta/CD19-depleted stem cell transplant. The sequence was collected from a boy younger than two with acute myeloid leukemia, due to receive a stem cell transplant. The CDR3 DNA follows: TGCGCCAGCAGCACGGGACTAGCGGGACCCTACGAGCAGTACTTC. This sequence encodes CASSTGLAGPYEQYF.